The TCR beta chain described here comes from a study of cytomegalovirus exposure and HLA in healthy donors. Vbeta (60) and Jbeta (13) primers were used in the PCR. The repertoire was sequenced with immunoSEQ multiplex PCR; TCRdb's copy has only in-frame clones and lacks some. The repertoire holds tens of thousands of clones, with around 9.1% as singletons. This clone was found a few times. Its specificity is unknown. Study outcomes and limitations: The study labeled roughly 160 TCR beta chains cytomegalovirus-associated. As a later analysis showed, a missense DCLRE1C variant was linked to trimming of TCR beta V- and J-genes. Across donors, most TCRs were seen rarely, yet some public ones were widespread.

The CDR3 runs to 14 residues. Germline V lookup: CDR1 SGHNT, CDR2 YYREEE (reference sequence). The ends were cut back, 3 bases at V and 2 bases at J, with 8 bases in the middle. The chain links TRBV5-4 to TRBJ1-4; D possibly corresponds to TRBD1 (5 bases). The clonotype comes from a man between 60 and 75 years old in good health and CMV-seropositive. Sequencing was done on a sample of PBMCs. CDR3 amino acids: CASSSGITNEKLFF. CDR3 bases: TGTGCCAGCAGCTCAGGGATCACTAATGAAAAACTGTTTTTT. The full variable domain, completed using reference TRBV5-4 and TRBJ1-4, is ETGVTQSPTHLIKTRGQQVTLRCSSQSGHNTVSWYQQALGQGPQFIFQYYREEENGRGNFPPRFSGLQFPNYSSELNVNALELDDSALYLCASSSGITNEKLFFGSGTQLSVL.